The next 15 T cell receptor beta chains were all read from a single sample in a study of T cell repertoires in cytomegalovirus infection. TCRdb fed the reads into MiXCR, producing one record per CDR3 protein. The sample lists roughly 230,000 distinct CDR3 sequences; over 15% were seen once. What was sequenced was CD8+ T cells from PBMCs. These receptors came from a human donor in good health (CMV status not recorded). Some clones in this sample may be carry-over from other donors' samples.

This clonotype was counted at least ten times. This chain connects TRBV7-8 to TRBJ2-7, with 11 bases fitting TRBD2. The junction had 19 bases not matched to a gene; V was cut back by 5 bases and J by 1 base. The germline V gene has CDR1 SGHVS and CDR2 FQNEAQ. The length of the CDR3 is 20 residues. DNA of the CDR3: TGTGCCAGCAGCACCCCCGCGACACCTACTAGCGGGGGCCTTTCCTACGAGCAGTACTTC. Translated, it gives CASSTPATPTSGGLSYEQYF. Supplemented by reference TRBV7-8 and TRBJ2-7, the full variable domain reads GAGVSQSPRYKVAKRGQDVALRCDPISGHVSLFWYQQALGQGPEFLTYFQNEAQLDKSGLPSDRFFAERPEGSVSTLKIQRTQQEDSAVYLCASSTPATPTSGGLSYEQYFGPGTRLTVT.

This clonotype was picked up many times. The rearrangement uses TRBV4-2 and TRBJ2-2; D unresolved. This CDR3 comprises 15 residues. Germline V CDR1 and CDR2: LGHNA, YNFKEQ. V was trimmed by 4 bases and J by 4 bases, leaving 13 bases between them. For the CDR3, the DNA is TGTGCCAGCAGCCGATGGGATAGACCCACCGGGGAGCTGTTTTTT. Its protein product is CASSRWDRPTGELFF.

Only a few counts were recorded for this clonotype. The gene calls are TRBV24-1 and TRBJ2-2; weak D call: TRBD1 (5 bases). The CDR3 runs 15 residues. In germline, CDR1 is KGHDR, CDR2 SFDVKD. The V and J ends lost 4 bases and 0 bases respectively, with 8 bases between them. This CDR3 is CATSDQGTNTGELFF. The CDR3 region has the DNA TGTGCCACCAGTGACCAGGGAACGAACACCGGGGAGCTGTTTTTT.

The chain couples TRBV5-1 to TRBJ2-1, with D perhaps matching TRBD1 (5 bases). CDR3 size: 16 residues. Germline CDR1 and CDR2: SGHRS and YFSETQ. The germline V and J ends were trimmed by 0 bases and 5 bases, with 15 bases remaining between them. The CDR3, as DNA: TGCGCCAGCAGCTTGGATATAGGCAGGGTCCACAATGAGCAGTTCTTC. Protein sequence: CASSLDIGRVHNEQFF.

This clonotype has only a few counts. The rearrangement links TRBV20-1 to TRBJ2-3; no definite D call. V shed 0 bases and J shed 1 base, with 8 bases lying between them. The germline gives CDR1 DFQATT, CDR2 SNEGSKA (reference sequence). The CDR3 sequence is 14 residues long. CDR3 protein: CSARDQDRTDTQYF. CDR3 DNA: TGCAGTGCTAGAGATCAGGACCGCACAGATACGCAGTATTTT.

This clonotype appeared a few times. The chain recombines TRBV6-6 with TRBJ2-5; 13 nucleotides match TRBD2. Germline loops: CDR1 MNHNY, CDR2 SVGAGI (reference sequence). The CDR3 extends over 17 amino acids. Trimming removed 4 bases from V and 1 base from J; junction bases left unmatched: 6. The CDR3 spells CASSLSTSGGLQETQYF. CDR3 DNA: TGTGCCAGCAGTTTGTCGACTAGCGGGGGGCTCCAAGAGACCCAGTACTTC.

This clonotype appeared many times. J is TRBJ2-1 and V is TRBV7-6; 10 bases agree with TRBD2. The V and J ends lost 3 bases and 4 bases, in that order; junction bases with no gene match: 12. The CDR3 length is 18 residues. Germline-derived CDR1 and CDR2 are SGHVS and FNYEAQ. CDR3 in DNA: TGTGCCAGCAGCTTTGCACTAGCGGGGTTATCGGGTTACAATGAGCAGTTCTTC. Translated: CASSFALAGLSGYNEQFF.

This clonotype was observed a few times. V gene TRBV7-9 combines with J gene TRBJ1-4, with 8 bases that match TRBD1. This CDR3 has 14 amino acids. From germline, CDR1 is SEHNR and CDR2 FQNEAQ (reference sequence). V trimming: 4 bases; J trimming: 6 bases; junction bases outside the gene matches: 4. CDR3: CASSYRTGYEKLFF. The DNA for the CDR3 is TGTGCCAGCAGCTACCGGACAGGGTATGAAAAACTGTTTTTT.

In this sample, this clonotype turned up many times. The chain joins TRBV7-2 to TRBJ2-5, with 7 bases that match TRBD2. V gave up 5 bases and J gave up 4 bases; unmatched junction bases: 13. The CDR3 has 16 residues. Per germline, CDR1 SGHTA and CDR2 FQGNSA. The CDR3 region is CASSPRLVERGETQYF. The CDR3 DNA reads as TGTGCCAGCAGCCCGAGATTGGTAGAGCGGGGAGAGACCCAGTACTTC.

This chain links TRBV24-1 with TRBJ2-7; D unresolved. Germline V CDR1 and CDR2: KGHDR, SFDVKD. Trimming stripped 3 bases from V and 4 bases from J, with 9 bases between. The CDR3 length is 13 residues. The CDR3 DNA reads as TGTGCCACCAGTGATCCCGAAGGATACGAGCAGTACTTC. This translates into CATSDPEGYEQYF.

This clonotype was detected ten times or more. The chain carries TRBV15 and TRBJ2-6, with D unclear. The CDR3 length is 15 residues. Trimming stripped 3 bases from V and 0 bases from J, with 6 bases between. CDR1 is LNHNV, CDR2 YYDKDF, per germline (reference sequence). CDR3 protein: CATSSEYSGANVLTF. The CDR3 DNA follows: TGTGCCACCAGCAGTGAGTACTCTGGGGCCAACGTCCTGACTTTC. Combining the CDR3 with reference TRBV15 and TRBJ2-6 gives the whole variable domain DAMVIQNPRYQVTQFGKPVTLSCSQTLNHNVMYWYQQKSSQAPKLLFHYYDKDFNNEADTPDNFQSRRPNTSFCFLDIRSPGLGDTAMYLCATSSEYSGANVLTFGAGSRLTVL.

J is TRBJ1-4 and V is TRBV5-6; D is possibly TRBD1 (5 bases). Germline V lookup: CDR1 SGHDT, CDR2 YYEEEE. Deletions cut 1 base from V and 0 bases from J, with 13 bases between. CDR3 size: 17 residues. CDR3 in amino acids: CASSLSAGRATNEKLFF. CDR3 sequence (DNA): TGTGCCAGCAGCTTGTCGGCAGGGAGAGCAACTAATGAAAAACTGTTTTTT.

The gene calls are TRBV27 and TRBJ2-1; 8 positions match TRBD1. Trimming took 5 bases from V and 2 from J; bases not matched to a gene: 5. The CDR3 loop spans 15 amino acids. Germline assignment: CDR1 MNHEY and CDR2 SMNVEV (reference sequence). CDR3 DNA sequence: TGTGCCAGCAGTACGGACAGGGATACCTACAATGAGCAGTTCTTC. Its translation is CASSTDRDTYNEQFF.

This clonotype was seen ten or more times. The V call is TRBV6-1, the J call TRBJ2-1; a weak D match, TRBD2 (5 bases). With 0 bases removed from V and 0 bases from J, the gap between germline ends came to 12 bases. CDR1 and CDR2 (germline): MNHNS, SASEGT. The length of the CDR3 is 17 residues. In nucleotides, the CDR3 is TGTGCCAGCAGTGAAGCTGGGTGGAGGAGCTCCTACAATGAGCAGTTCTTC. Amino acid sequence: CASSEAGWRSSYNEQFF.

The chain has TRBV6-6 and TRBJ2-2; a weak D match, TRBD1 (6 bases). CDR1 is MNHNY and CDR2 is SVGAGI in the germline V gene (reference sequence). With 4 bases removed from V and 1 base from J, the gap between germline ends came to 7 bases. This CDR3 spans 14 amino acids. The CDR3 sequence: CASSSRGNTGELFF. The CDR3 DNA follows: TGTGCCAGCAGTTCCAGGGGGAACACCGGGGAGCTGTTTTTT.